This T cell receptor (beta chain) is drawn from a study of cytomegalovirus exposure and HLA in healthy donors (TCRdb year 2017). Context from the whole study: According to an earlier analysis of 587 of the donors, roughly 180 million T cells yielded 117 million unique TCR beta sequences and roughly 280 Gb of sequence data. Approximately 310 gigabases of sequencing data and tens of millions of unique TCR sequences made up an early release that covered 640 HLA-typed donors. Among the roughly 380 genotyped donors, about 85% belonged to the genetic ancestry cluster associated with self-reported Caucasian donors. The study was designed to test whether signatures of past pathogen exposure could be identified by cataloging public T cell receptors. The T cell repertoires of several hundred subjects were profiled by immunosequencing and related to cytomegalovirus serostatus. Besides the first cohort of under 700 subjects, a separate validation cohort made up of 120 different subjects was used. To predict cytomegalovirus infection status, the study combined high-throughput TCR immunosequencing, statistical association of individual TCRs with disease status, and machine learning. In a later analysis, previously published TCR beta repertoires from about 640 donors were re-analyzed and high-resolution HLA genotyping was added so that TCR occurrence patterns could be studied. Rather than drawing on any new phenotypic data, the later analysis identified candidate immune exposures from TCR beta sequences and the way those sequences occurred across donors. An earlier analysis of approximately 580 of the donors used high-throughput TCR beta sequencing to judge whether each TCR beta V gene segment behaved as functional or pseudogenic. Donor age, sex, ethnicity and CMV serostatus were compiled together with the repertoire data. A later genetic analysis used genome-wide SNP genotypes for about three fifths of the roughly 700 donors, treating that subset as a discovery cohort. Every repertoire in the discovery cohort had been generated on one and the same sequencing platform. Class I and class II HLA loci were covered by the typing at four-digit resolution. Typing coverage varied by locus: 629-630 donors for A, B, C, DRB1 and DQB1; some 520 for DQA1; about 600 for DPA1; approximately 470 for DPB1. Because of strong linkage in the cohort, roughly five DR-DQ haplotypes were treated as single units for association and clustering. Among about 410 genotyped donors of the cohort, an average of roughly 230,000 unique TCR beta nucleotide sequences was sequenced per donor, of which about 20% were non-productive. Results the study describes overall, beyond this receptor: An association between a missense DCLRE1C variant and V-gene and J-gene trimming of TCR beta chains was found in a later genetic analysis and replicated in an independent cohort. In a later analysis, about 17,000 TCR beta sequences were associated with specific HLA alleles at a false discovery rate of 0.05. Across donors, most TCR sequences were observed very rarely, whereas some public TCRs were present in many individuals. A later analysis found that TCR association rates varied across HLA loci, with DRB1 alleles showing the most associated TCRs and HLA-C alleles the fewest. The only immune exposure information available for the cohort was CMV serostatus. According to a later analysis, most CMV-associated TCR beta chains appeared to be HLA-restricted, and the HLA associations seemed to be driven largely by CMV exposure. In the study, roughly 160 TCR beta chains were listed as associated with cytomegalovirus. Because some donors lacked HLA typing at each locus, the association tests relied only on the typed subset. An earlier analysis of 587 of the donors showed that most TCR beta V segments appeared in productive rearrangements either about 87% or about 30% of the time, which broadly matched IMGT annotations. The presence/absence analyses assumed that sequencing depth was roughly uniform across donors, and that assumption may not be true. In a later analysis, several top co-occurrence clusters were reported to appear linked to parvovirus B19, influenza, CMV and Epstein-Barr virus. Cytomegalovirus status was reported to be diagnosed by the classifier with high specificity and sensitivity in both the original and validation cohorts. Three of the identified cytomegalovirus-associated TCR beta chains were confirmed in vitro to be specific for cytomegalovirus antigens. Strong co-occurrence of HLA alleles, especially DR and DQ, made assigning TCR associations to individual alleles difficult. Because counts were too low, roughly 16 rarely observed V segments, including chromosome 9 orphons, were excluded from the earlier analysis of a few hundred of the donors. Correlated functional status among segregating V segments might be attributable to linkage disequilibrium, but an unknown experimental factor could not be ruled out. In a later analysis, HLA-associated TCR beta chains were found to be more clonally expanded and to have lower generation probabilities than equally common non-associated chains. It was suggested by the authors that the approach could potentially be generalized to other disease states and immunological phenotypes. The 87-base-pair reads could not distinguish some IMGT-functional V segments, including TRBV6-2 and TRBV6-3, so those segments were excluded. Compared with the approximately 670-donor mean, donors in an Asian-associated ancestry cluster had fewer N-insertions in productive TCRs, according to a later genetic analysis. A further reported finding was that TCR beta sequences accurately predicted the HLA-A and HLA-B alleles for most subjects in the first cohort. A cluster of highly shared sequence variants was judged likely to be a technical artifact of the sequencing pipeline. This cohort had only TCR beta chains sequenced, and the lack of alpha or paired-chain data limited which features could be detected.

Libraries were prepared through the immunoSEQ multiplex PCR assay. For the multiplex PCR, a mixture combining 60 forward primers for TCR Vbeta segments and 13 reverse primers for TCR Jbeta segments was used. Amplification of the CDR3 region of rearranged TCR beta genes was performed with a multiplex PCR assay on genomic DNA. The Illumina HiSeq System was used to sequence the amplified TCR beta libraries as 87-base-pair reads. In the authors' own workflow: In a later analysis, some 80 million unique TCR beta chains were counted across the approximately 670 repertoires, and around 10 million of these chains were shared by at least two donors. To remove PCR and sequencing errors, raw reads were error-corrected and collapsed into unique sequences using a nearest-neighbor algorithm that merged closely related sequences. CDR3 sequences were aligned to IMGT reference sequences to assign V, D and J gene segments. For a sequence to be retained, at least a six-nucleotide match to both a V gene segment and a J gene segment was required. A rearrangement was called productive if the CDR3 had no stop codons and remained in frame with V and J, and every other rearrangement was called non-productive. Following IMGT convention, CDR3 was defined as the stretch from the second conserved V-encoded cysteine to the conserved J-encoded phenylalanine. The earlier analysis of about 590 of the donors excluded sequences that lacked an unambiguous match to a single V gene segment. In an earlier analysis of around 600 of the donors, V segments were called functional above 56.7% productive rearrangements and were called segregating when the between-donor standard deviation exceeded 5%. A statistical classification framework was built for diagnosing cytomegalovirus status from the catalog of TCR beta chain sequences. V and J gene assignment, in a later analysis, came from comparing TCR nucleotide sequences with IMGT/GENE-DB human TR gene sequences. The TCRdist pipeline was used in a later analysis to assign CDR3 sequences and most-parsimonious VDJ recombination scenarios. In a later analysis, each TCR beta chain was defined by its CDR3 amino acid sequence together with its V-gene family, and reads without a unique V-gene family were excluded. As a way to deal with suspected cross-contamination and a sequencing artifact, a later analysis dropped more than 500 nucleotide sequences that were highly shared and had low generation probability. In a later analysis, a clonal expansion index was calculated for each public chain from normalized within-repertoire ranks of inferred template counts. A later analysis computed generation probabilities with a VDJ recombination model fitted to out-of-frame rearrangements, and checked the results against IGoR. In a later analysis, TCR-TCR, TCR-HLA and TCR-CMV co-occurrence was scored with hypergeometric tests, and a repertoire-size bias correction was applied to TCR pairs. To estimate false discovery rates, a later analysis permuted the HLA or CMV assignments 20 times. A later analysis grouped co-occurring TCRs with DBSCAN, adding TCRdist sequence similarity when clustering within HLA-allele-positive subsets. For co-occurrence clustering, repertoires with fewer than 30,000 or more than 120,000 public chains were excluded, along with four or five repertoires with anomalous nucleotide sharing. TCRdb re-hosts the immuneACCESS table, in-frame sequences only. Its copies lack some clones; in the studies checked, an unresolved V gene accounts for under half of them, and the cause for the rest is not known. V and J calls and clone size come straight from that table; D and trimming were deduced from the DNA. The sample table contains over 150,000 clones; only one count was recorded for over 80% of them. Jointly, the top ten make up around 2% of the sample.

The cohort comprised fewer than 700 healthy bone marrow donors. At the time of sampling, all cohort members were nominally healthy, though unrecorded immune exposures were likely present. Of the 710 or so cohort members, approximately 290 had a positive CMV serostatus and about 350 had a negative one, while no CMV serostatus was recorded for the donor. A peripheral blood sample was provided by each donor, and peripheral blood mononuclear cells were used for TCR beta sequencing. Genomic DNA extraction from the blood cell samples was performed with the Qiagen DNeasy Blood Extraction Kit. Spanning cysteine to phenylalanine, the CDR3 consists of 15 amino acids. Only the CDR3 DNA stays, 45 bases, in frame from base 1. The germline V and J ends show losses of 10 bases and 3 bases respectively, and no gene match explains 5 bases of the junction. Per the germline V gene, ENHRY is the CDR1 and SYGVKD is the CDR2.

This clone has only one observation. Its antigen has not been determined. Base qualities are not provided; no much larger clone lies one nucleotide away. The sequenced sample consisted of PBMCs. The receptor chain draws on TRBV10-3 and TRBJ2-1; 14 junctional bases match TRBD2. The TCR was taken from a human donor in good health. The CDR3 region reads CATEGTSGGYNEQFF. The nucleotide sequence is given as TGTGCCACCGAAGGGACTAGCGGGGGCTACAATGAGCAGTTCTTC.